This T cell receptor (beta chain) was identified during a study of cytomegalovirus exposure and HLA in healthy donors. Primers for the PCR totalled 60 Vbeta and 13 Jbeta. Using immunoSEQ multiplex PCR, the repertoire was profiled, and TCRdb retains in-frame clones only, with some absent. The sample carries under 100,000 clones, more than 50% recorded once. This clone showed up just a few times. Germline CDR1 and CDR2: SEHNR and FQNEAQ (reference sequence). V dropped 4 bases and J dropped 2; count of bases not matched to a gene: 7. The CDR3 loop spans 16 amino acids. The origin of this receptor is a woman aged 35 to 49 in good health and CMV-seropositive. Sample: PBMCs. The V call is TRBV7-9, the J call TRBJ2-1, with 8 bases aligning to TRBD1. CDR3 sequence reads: CASSSLTGQAYNEQFF. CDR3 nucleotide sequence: TGTGCCAGCAGCTCCCTCACGGGACAGGCCTACAATGAGCAGTTCTTC.